This T cell receptor beta chain was documented in a study of T-cell reconstitution after alpha-beta-depleted transplantation in children. The TCRbeta library was prepared with unique molecular identifiers. TCRdb itself ran the PCR reads through MiXCR, one entry per CDR3 protein. In the table there are roughly 280,000 distinct CDR3 sequences, about 9.9% of which are singletons. Germline V gene data show CDR1 as DFQATT and CDR2 as SNEGSKA (reference sequence). V gave up 0 bases and J gave up 2 bases, with 23 bases separating them. This CDR3 comprises 18 residues. The study, taken as a whole, reports: T-cell counts and diversity were attributed mostly to newly produced T cells one year after transplant. The origin of high day-60 TCRbeta diversity in some patients lay in surviving recipient T cells and thymic progenitors.

This clonotype was counted many times. Its antigen remains unidentified. This clonotype was sampled from a male patient between 2 and 9 years old who had a stem cell transplant for chronic granulomatous disease, so the T cells may come from the graft donor. Material: peripheral blood, obtained 180 days after TCRalphabeta/CD19-depleted stem cell transplant. The rearrangement uses TRBV20-1 and TRBJ2-7; D is tentatively TRBD1 or TRBD2 (6 bases each). The DNA of the CDR3 is TGCAGTGCTAGAGATTTAGGTTTAAGGGGGGCAAGTCCCTACGAGCAGTACTTC. Its translation is CSARDLGLRGASPYEQYF.